This T cell receptor (beta chain) derives from a study of blood T cells in healthy people across ages. General study points: Relative to aged donors, long-lived donors carried more naive CD4+ cells and displayed higher diversity.

The authors ran a second PCR of about 7 to 11 cycles using a sample-barcoded 5' primer and a J-beta primer mix. A template-switch adaptor that had 12 random nucleotides put a tag on each cDNA molecule. Each CDR3 protein gets one entry after TCRdb re-called the 5' RACE reads with MiXCR. The data show some 1.1 million distinct CDR3 sequences, approximately 38% seen once. To note about this clonotype: Its target is not known.

Trimming removed 4 bases from V and 0 bases from J; junction bases left unmatched: 9. CDR1 is SGHRS, CDR2 YFSETQ, per germline. The CDR3 runs to 17 residues. The clonotype was recovered from a man aged 18 to 30 in good health. The V gene is TRBV5-1, the J gene TRBJ2-3, with TRBD1 matching over 9 bases. The source material was blood. As DNA, the CDR3 is TGCGCCAGCAGCACGTCAACAGGGGGCCCTAGCACAGATACGCAGTATTTT. As protein: CASSTSTGGPSTDTQYF.